A single sample gave rise to the 25 T cell receptor beta chains below, sequenced in a study of cytomegalovirus exposure and HLA in healthy donors. Amplification used 60 Vbeta primers and 13 Jbeta primers. Generated by immunoSEQ multiplex PCR, the TCRdb table keeps only in-frame clones and is missing some. The sample has approximately 160,000 clones, approximately 78% seen once. The sequenced sample was PBMCs. The receptors originated from a girl aged 2-10 years in good health and CMV-seropositive.

This clone was picked up one time. This chain joins TRBV5-1 and TRBJ2-3; 8 nucleotides align to TRBD2. CDR1 is SGHRS and CDR2 is YFSETQ in the germline V gene. V dropped 3 bases and J dropped 4; count of bases not matched to a gene: 10. The CDR3 totals 16 residues. The CDR3 loop reads CASSWRLSGSPDTQYF. The CDR3 DNA reads TGCGCCAGCAGCTGGCGACTAAGCGGGAGCCCAGATACGCAGTATTTT.

The chain combines TRBV7-9 with TRBJ2-5, with a weak D call TRBD1 (6 bases). The CDR3 loop spans 14 amino acids. Germline-derived CDR1 and CDR2 are SEHNR and FQNEAQ (reference sequence). Trimming cost V 4 bases and J 0 bases, with 9 bases left between them. CDR3 nucleotide sequence: TGTGCCAGCAGCTACAGGACAGACCAAGAGACCCAGTACTTC. Translating gives CASSYRTDQETQYF.

The genes are TRBV2 and TRBJ2-3, with TRBD2 matching over 11 bases. The junction had 5 bases not matched to a gene; V was cut back by 6 bases and J by 3 bases. Germline-derived CDR1 and CDR2 are SNHLY and FYNNEI. The CDR3 runs to 15 residues. The CDR3 region has the DNA TGTGCCAGCAGGGCGGGACTAGCGGAAACAGATACGCAGTATTTT. Translation: CASRAGLAETDTQYF.

This chain connects TRBV30 to TRBJ2-7; D is possibly TRBD2 (6 bases). The V end was cut by 2 bases, the J end by 2 bases, with 19 bases between. CDR3 size: 16 residues. In germline, CDR1 is GTSNPN, CDR2 SVGIG (reference sequence). CDR3 sequence reads: CAWSSPLASRPYEQYF. In DNA form, the CDR3 reads TGTGCCTGGAGTTCACCTCTAGCGTCGCGACCCTACGAGCAGTACTTC.

V and J are TRBV30 and TRBJ1-1; unclear D gene. The CDR3 spans 12 residues. The germline V gene encodes CDR1 GTSNPN and CDR2 SVGIG (reference sequence). V lost 0 bases and J lost 11, with 13 bases in between. The CDR3: CAWSVLGRGAFF. CDR3 DNA sequence: TGTGCCTGGAGTGTACTAGGACGAGGGGCTTTCTTT.

This clone has a single count. The chain recombines TRBV6-1 with TRBJ2-1; TRBD1 aligns across 7 bases. Looked up from germline, CDR1 is MNHNS and CDR2 is SASEGT. The CDR3 has 14 residues. With 3 bases clipped from V and 6 bases from J, the junction kept 5 bases outside the gene matches. CDR3: CASSERQGSNEQFF. The CDR3 DNA sequence: TGTGCCAGCAGTGAGCGACAGGGAAGCAATGAGCAGTTCTTC.

The chain joins TRBV6-1 to TRBJ2-7; TRBD1 agrees at 7 bases. The CDR3 consists of 14 residues. V lost 5 bases to trimming and J lost 3 bases; unmatched junction nucleotides: 7. CDR1 is MNHNS, CDR2 SASEGT, per germline. The CDR3 DNA sequence: TGTGCCAGCAGTCTACAGGGGCCCGACTACGAGCAGTACTTC. This codes for CASSLQGPDYEQYF.

The V call is TRBV5-6, the J call TRBJ2-1, with 16 bases matching TRBD2. CDR1 SGHDT and CDR2 YYEEEE come from the germline V gene. This CDR3 contains 14 residues. V trimming: 5 bases; J trimming: 12 bases; junction bases outside the gene matches: 5. CDR3 in amino acids: CASSPGTSGRVQFF. CDR3 DNA sequence: TGTGCCAGCAGTCCCGGGACTAGCGGGAGGGTGCAGTTCTTC.

V is TRBV9 and J is TRBJ2-6; TRBD2 aligns across 10 bases. From germline, CDR1 is SGDLS and CDR2 YYNGEE. The CDR3 runs to 18 residues. J gave up 4 bases and V 3 bases, and 10 bases lay outside the gene matches. The CDR3 DNA sequence: TGTGCCAGCAGCGCCCGGACTAGCGGACTGTACGGGGCCAACGTCCTGACTTTC. Protein: CASSARTSGLYGANVLTF.

This clone has a handful of counts. The rearrangement links TRBV7-9 to TRBJ2-7, with 8 nucleotides matching TRBD1. Germline V gives CDR1 SEHNR, CDR2 FQNEAQ (reference sequence). J gave up 2 bases and V 4 bases, and 7 bases lay outside the gene matches. The CDR3 length is 15 residues. The CDR3 loop reads CASSSGQGLTYEQYF. DNA for the CDR3: TGTGCCAGCAGCTCCGGACAGGGACTGACCTACGAGCAGTACTTC. Variable domain in full (rest from reference TRBV7-9 and TRBJ2-7): DTGVSQNPRHKITKRGQNVTFRCDPISEHNRLYWYRQTLGQGPEFLTYFQNEAQLEKSRLLSDRFSAERPKGSFSTLEIQRTEQGDSAMYLCASSSGQGLTYEQYFGPGTRLTVT.

The chain is built from TRBV30 and TRBJ1-5, with D maybe TRBD1 (6 bases). CDR3 length: 13 amino acids. Trimming took off 2 bases at V and 9 bases at J, with 14 bases between the two ends. Germline loops: CDR1 GTSNPN, CDR2 SVGIG (reference sequence). CDR3 nucleotides: TGTGCCTGGAGTAAAAAGGGGGATCCGCCCCAGCATTTT. Its protein product is CAWSKKGDPPQHF. The full variable domain, in which reference TRBV30 and TRBJ1-5 provide the parts outside the CDR3, is SQTIHQWPATLVQPVGSPLSLECTVEGTSNPNLYWYRQAAGRGLQLLFYSVGIGQISSEVPQNLSASRPQDRQFILSSKKLLLSDSGFYLCAWSKKGDPPQHFGDGTRLSIL.

This chain links TRBV7-2 with TRBJ2-3, with 10 bases that match TRBD2. The germline V gene encodes CDR1 SGHTA and CDR2 FQGNSA. Losses at the gene ends were 5 bases for V and 2 bases for J; bases not matched to a gene: 4. CDR3 length: 15 amino acids. The CDR3 spells CASSTSGRATDTQYF. The CDR3 DNA sequence: TGTGCCAGCAGCACGAGCGGGAGGGCCACAGATACGCAGTATTTT. Full variable domain (remainder filled in from reference TRBV7-2 and TRBJ2-3): GAGVSQSPSNKVTEKGKDVELRCDPISGHTALYWYRQSLGQGLEFLIYFQGNSAPDKSGLPSDRFSAERTGGSVSTLTIQRTQQEDSAVYLCASSTSGRATDTQYFGPGTRLTVL.

The chain has TRBV5-1 and TRBJ2-2, with 14 bases lining up with TRBD2. Germline V gene sequence: CDR1 SGHRS, CDR2 YFSETQ. Trimming took 3 bases from V and 6 from J; bases not matched to a gene: 7. The CDR3 runs 17 residues. The CDR3 DNA reads TGCGCCAGCAGCTCAGGGACTAGCGGGAGAGGATCCGGGGAGCTGTTTTTT. Translation gives CASSSGTSGRGSGELFF.

V usage is TRBV7-8 and J usage is TRBJ2-5, with 10 positions matching TRBD2. Germline V lookup: CDR1 SGHVS, CDR2 FQNEAQ. This CDR3 has 15 residues. Trimming took 5 bases from V and 4 from J; bases not matched to a gene: 7. CDR3 amino acids: CASSPQSGRVETQYF. CDR3 sequence (DNA): TGTGCCAGCAGCCCCCAGAGCGGGAGGGTAGAGACCCAGTACTTC.

This sequence joins TRBV30 and TRBJ1-2; TRBD1 matches at 7 bases. Germline CDR1 reads GTSNPN; CDR2 reads SVGIG (reference sequence). The CDR3 contains 12 residues. The ends lost 4 bases at V and 3 bases at J; junction bases unmatched: 2. CDR3 nucleotides: TGTGCCTGGAAGCAGGGGGACTATGGCTACACCTTC. It encodes CAWKQGDYGYTF.

The rearrangement uses TRBV5-4 and TRBJ2-7, with TRBD2 as a possible D gene (5 bases). V was shortened by 7 bases and J by 0 bases, with 14 bases between the two germline ends. Germline V gene lookup returns CDR1 SGHNT and CDR2 YYREEE (reference sequence). The length of the CDR3 is 14 residues. CDR3 region: CASRAGSSSYEQYF. As DNA, the CDR3 is TGTGCCAGCCGGGCGGGCTCCAGCTCCTACGAGCAGTACTTC.

This chain joins TRBV7-8 and TRBJ1-4, with TRBD1 as a possible D gene (6 bases). Germline loops: CDR1 SGHVS, CDR2 FQNEAQ. The V and J ends lost 0 bases and 8 bases respectively, with 22 bases between them. The CDR3 extends over 18 amino acids. Here the CDR3 reads CASSLARTGKGFNEKLFF. The DNA for the CDR3 is TGTGCCAGCAGCTTAGCACGAACAGGGAAGGGTTTTAACGAAAAACTGTTTTTT.

The chain recombines TRBV30 with TRBJ1-1; a weak D match, TRBD1 (5 bases). There are 13 residues in the CDR3. The V and J ends lost 2 bases and 3 bases respectively, with 10 bases between them. Germline V gene lookup returns CDR1 GTSNPN and CDR2 SVGIG (reference sequence). CDR3 residues: CAWSWGGDTEAFF. The DNA of the CDR3 is TGTGCCTGGAGTTGGGGGGGGGACACTGAAGCTTTCTTT.

V and J are TRBV5-4 and TRBJ2-3; TRBD2 is a possible D gene (6 bases). The length of the CDR3 is 15 residues. Between the trimmed V and J ends, which lost 1 base and 1 base, there was a span of 10 bases. Germline V lookup: CDR1 SGHNT, CDR2 YYREEE (reference sequence). Written as DNA, the CDR3 is TGTGCCAGCAGCTTGATACTAGCTGGCACAGATACGCAGTATTTT. Encoded protein: CASSLILAGTDTQYF.

J is TRBJ2-3 and V is TRBV5-1, with a weak D call TRBD2 (5 bases). Germline lookup yields CDR1 SGHRS and CDR2 YFSETQ. CDR3 length equals 16 residues. Trimming shortened V by 0 bases and J by 6 bases, and 17 bases separated the two germline ends. CDR3 loop: CASSLGVRERTDTQYF. The CDR3 DNA sequence: TGCGCCAGCAGCTTGGGAGTGAGGGAGCGAACCGATACGCAGTATTTT.

The chain carries TRBV10-2 and TRBJ1-2, with 7 bases aligning to TRBD1. The junction had 13 bases not matched to a gene; V was cut back by 7 bases and J by 5 bases. The CDR3 spans 15 residues. Germline CDR1 and CDR2: WSHSY and SAAADI. CDR3 in DNA: TGCGCCAGCATGGCAAGCACAGGGGTAATATATGGCTACACCTTC. Its translation is CASMASTGVIYGYTF.

The chain couples TRBV25-1 to TRBJ2-3; 12 bases map to TRBD2. The CDR3 is 17 residues long. Germline CDR1 and CDR2: MGHDK and SYGVNS. J gave up 5 bases and V 2 bases, and 8 bases lay outside the gene matches. Here the CDR3 DNA reads TGTGCCAGCAGTGAACTTGGTCTAGCGGGAGGGGAAGATACGCAGTATTTT. Translation gives CASSELGLAGGEDTQYF.

This clone was detected a few times. J is TRBJ2-1 and V is TRBV7-3; 9 bases line up with TRBD1. CDR3 size: 15 residues. Germline CDR1 and CDR2: SGHTA and FQGTGA. Losses at the gene ends were 4 bases for V and 4 bases for J; bases not matched to a gene: 5. CDR3 loop: CASSSTGTGYNEQFF. Written as DNA, the CDR3 is TGTGCCAGCAGCTCAACCGGGACAGGGTACAATGAGCAGTTCTTC.

The V and J genes are TRBV30 and TRBJ1-1; D remains unclear. V lost 7 bases, J lost 1 base, and 19 bases lay in between. This CDR3 has 15 amino acids. Germline assignment: CDR1 GTSNPN and CDR2 SVGIG (reference sequence). The CDR3 nucleotides read TGTGCCTCCTACGAAATGGTTTTCTGGAACACTGAAGCTTTCTTT. This codes for CASYEMVFWNTEAFF. Full variable domain (remainder filled in from reference TRBV30 and TRBJ1-1): SQTIHQWPATLVQPVGSPLSLECTVEGTSNPNLYWYRQAAGRGLQLLFYSVGIGQISSEVPQNLSASRPQDRQFILSSKKLLLSDSGFYLCASYEMVFWNTEAFFGQGTRLTVV.

The chain uses TRBV5-4 and TRBJ1-1; TRBD1 aligns across 9 bases. The CDR3 spans 15 residues. Germline CDR1 and CDR2: SGHNT and YYREEE (reference sequence). V lost 0 bases, J lost 3 bases, and 3 bases stayed unmatched. The CDR3 is CASSLGRQGDTEAFF. The CDR3 DNA is TGTGCCAGCAGCTTGGGTAGACAGGGGGACACTGAAGCTTTCTTT.